A single sample gave rise to the 11 T cell receptor beta chains below, sequenced in a study of OX40 agonist ivuxolimab in advanced cancers. Clones were read by immunoSEQ multiplex PCR, and TCRdb kept only the in-frame ones, dropping some. Among roughly 13,000 clones listed, 76% were seen once. Source: CD4+ or CD8+ T cells sorted from blood, taken in a trial of the OX40 agonist ivuxolimab. These TCRs come from an adult with an advanced solid tumor such as melanoma, head and neck, liver or kidney cancer.

This chain uses TRBV7-9 with TRBJ1-4; TRBD1 matches at 9 bases. Germline CDR1 is SEHNR and CDR2 is FQNEAQ (reference sequence). V lost 8 bases and J lost 4; bases outside the gene matches: 2. The CDR3 has 13 amino acids. The CDR3 protein is CASGTGLNEKLFF. DNA for the CDR3: TGTGCCAGCGGGACAGGGCTTAATGAAAAACTGTTTTTT.

Written as DNA, the CDR3 is TGTGCCAGCAGCCTCGGGACTGCCCTTCAAGAGACCCAGTACTTC. Protein sequence: CASSLGTALQETQYF. V and J are TRBV7-9 and TRBJ2-5; weak D call: TRBD2 (6 bases). There are 15 residues in the CDR3. V was shortened by 5 bases and J by 2 bases, with 15 bases between the two germline ends. Germline V gene data show CDR1 as SEHNR and CDR2 as FQNEAQ (reference sequence).

This clone was observed a handful of times. The chain employs TRBV4-3 and TRBJ2-7; 7 nucleotides match TRBD1. Per germline, CDR1 LGHNA and CDR2 YSLEER. V was pared by 3 bases and J by 6 bases, with 5 bases of the junction left unmatched. The CDR3 is made up of 13 amino acids. The CDR3 sequence is CASSQETGLEQYF. Here the CDR3 DNA reads TGCGCCAGCAGCCAGGAGACAGGGCTCGAGCAGTACTTC.

The chain uses TRBV2 and TRBJ2-5; 7 bases are shared with TRBD1. The J call may be mistaken, given a closer DNA end match to TRBJ2-7. CDR3 length: 15 residues. Germline-derived CDR1 and CDR2 are SNHLY and FYNNEI. The CDR3 region is CASRINRGGPYEQYF. CDR3 bases: TGTGCCAGCCGAATTAACAGGGGTGGCCCCTACGAGCAGTACTTC.

This chain uses TRBV7-8 with TRBJ2-3; TRBD1 matches 10 bases. Germline assignment: CDR1 SGHVS and CDR2 FQNEAQ. V gave up 5 bases and J gave up 3 bases; unmatched junction bases: 11. The CDR3 extends over 17 amino acids. Written as DNA, the CDR3 is TGTGCCAGCAGCAACAAGGGAGGGACAGGGGTTACAGATACGCAGTATTTT. Residues: CASSNKGGTGVTDTQYF. Complete variable domain (other parts from reference TRBV7-8 and TRBJ2-3): GAGVSQSPRYKVAKRGQDVALRCDPISGHVSLFWYQQALGQGPEFLTYFQNEAQLDKSGLPSDRFFAERPEGSVSTLKIQRTQQEDSAVYLCASSNKGGTGVTDTQYFGPGTRLTVL.

The rearrangement joins TRBV7-6 to TRBJ2-7, with a possible D match to TRBD1 (5 bases). Germline CDR1 reads SGHVS; CDR2 reads FNYEAQ. Trimming left V 0 bases short and J 5 bases short, with 14 bases between. The CDR3 is 15 residues long. CDR3: CASSLAGAFLDEQYF. The CDR3, as DNA: TGTGCCAGCAGCTTAGCAGGGGCTTTCTTGGACGAGCAGTACTTC.

This sequence joins TRBV7-2 and TRBJ2-5, with TRBD1 matching 9 bases. Trimming at V came to 1 base and at J to 4 bases, leaving 10 bases not matched to a gene. The CDR3 loop spans 17 amino acids. Germline CDR1 SGHTA, CDR2 FQGNSA. CDR3 coding DNA: TGTGCCAGCAGCTTAGGTCTATCGGGACAGGGTAGAGAGACCCAGTACTTC. Its protein product is CASSLGLSGQGRETQYF.

This chain joins TRBV29-1 and TRBJ1-2; 9 positions match TRBD1. This CDR3 has 13 residues. The V and J ends lost 5 bases and 6 bases, in that order; junction bases with no gene match: 7. Looked up from germline, CDR1 is SQVTM and CDR2 is ANQGSEA. As DNA, the CDR3 is TGCAGCGTTAGGACAGGGGCGGGAGATGGCTACACCTTC. It codes for CSVRTGAGDGYTF.

The chain couples TRBV10-3 to TRBJ2-3; TRBD2 aligns across 9 bases. The CDR3 consists of 15 residues. Germline loops: CDR1 ENHRY, CDR2 SYGVKD. The V segment lost 4 bases and the J segment 0 bases; nucleotides outside the gene matches: 2. DNA of the CDR3: TGTGCCATCAGTGCCGGGACTAGCAGCACAGATACGCAGTATTTT. As protein: CAISAGTSSTDTQYF.

This chain uses TRBV14 with TRBJ2-1; D unclear. The CDR3 consists of 15 residues. Germline V gene sequence: CDR1 SGHDN, CDR2 FVKESK. Trimming shortened V by 1 base and J by 3 bases, and 10 bases separated the two germline ends. CDR3: CASSQVGSHYNEQFF. CDR3 nucleotide sequence: TGTGCCAGCAGCCAAGTCGGGTCCCACTACAATGAGCAGTTCTTC. Complete variable domain (other parts from reference TRBV14 and TRBJ2-1): EAGVTQFPSHSVIEKGQTVTLRCDPISGHDNLYWYRRVMGKEIKFLLHFVKESKQDESGMPNNRFLAERTGGTYSTLKVQPAELEDSGVYFCASSQVGSHYNEQFFGPGTRLTVL.

This clone was seen once. The chain couples TRBV27 to TRBJ2-2; D is possibly TRBD1 (6 bases). The V gene lost 5 bases and the J gene lost 4 bases, with 17 bases spanning the gap. Germline CDR1 MNHEY, CDR2 SMNVEV (reference sequence). The CDR3 consists of 16 residues. The CDR3 here is CASSLRGGYITGELFF. For the CDR3, the DNA is TGTGCCAGCAGTCTACGTGGGGGCTATATCACCGGGGAGCTGTTTTTT.